One sample yielded the 7 T cell receptor beta chains listed below, sequenced in a study of low-dose radiotherapy and immunotherapy resistance in tumors. cDNA synthesis used a TRAV/TRBV-specific primer set for both chains. The PCR that amplified TCRs ran for around 20 cycles, relying on a constant-region primer and a V-primer adapter. TCRdb reprocessed the reads with MiXCR, giving one entry per CDR3 protein. This sample has about 58,000 distinct CDR3 sequences; about 23% occur once, and the top ten carry 6.7%. Time point defined: after trial treatment. Treatment of the sample: LDRT plus nivolumab, ipilimumab, low-dose cyclophosphamide and aspirin (RACIN trial). This sample comprised PBMCs, obtained after low-dose radiotherapy plus immunotherapy. The receptors were gathered from a male donor with prostate cancer.

This chain connects TRBV6-2 or TRBV6-3 to TRBJ1-6; D perhaps matches TRBD1 (6 bases). CDR3 length equals 20 residues. V dropped 5 bases and J dropped 9 bases, with 32 bases sitting between them. Germline V gene lookup returns CDR1 MNHEY and CDR2 SVGEGT. The CDR3 is CASSRGGSGSPLHSGSPLHF. The CDR3 region has the DNA TGTGCCAGCAGTCGGGGGGGCTCGGGTTCACCCCTCCACTCGGGTTCACCCCTCCACTTT.

This clonotype appeared many times. The rearrangement uses TRBV14 and TRBJ1-1; unclear D gene. Trimming removed 2 bases from V and 1 base from J, with 11 bases in between. The CDR3 is 15 amino acids. Germline V gene lookup returns CDR1 SGHDN and CDR2 FVKESK. CDR3 amino acids: CASSQMWNSNTEAFF. Here the CDR3 DNA reads TGTGCCAGCAGCCAAATGTGGAATTCGAACACTGAAGCTTTCTTT.

Note on this clonotype: One base separates it from a far larger clone, so it is likely a read error. The rearrangement uses TRBV6-6 and TRBJ1-1; tentative D call: TRBD1 (5 bases). The CDR3 runs to 13 residues. Germline V gives CDR1 MNHNY, CDR2 SVGAGI (reference sequence). The V end lost 9 bases, the J end lost 5 bases, and 16 bases lay between the germline ends. This chain's CDR3 is CASARSGLTEAFF. DNA for the CDR3: TGTGCCAGTGCTCGGTCAGGGCTTACTGAAGCTTTCTTT.

The V gene is TRBV3-1, the J gene TRBJ2-7; no firm D call. CDR1 and CDR2 from the germline V gene are LGHDT and YNNKEL (reference sequence). V was cut by 5 bases and J by 3 bases, with 5 bases left in between. CDR3 length: 11 residues. CDR3 protein: CASSNNYEQYF. The CDR3, as DNA: TGTGCCAGCAGCAACAACTACGAGCAGTACTTC.

The sample holds many counts of this clonotype. The genes are TRBV5-1 and TRBJ2-7; TRBD1 matches 11 bases. Trimming removed 3 bases from V and 4 bases from J; junction bases left unmatched: 6. This CDR3 region has 15 residues. Germline V gene lookup returns CDR1 SGHRS and CDR2 YFSETQ. CDR3 bases: TGCGCCAGCAGCTGGGGACAGGGGGTTACGTACGAGCAGTACTTC. As protein: CASSWGQGVTYEQYF.

This clonotype was found many times. The rearrangement joins TRBV6-2 or TRBV6-3 to TRBJ1-6; D is ambiguous. CDR3 size: 13 residues. Trimming took 7 bases from V and 6 from J, leaving 10 bases between them. Germline V lookup: CDR1 MNHEY, CDR2 SVGEGT. The CDR3 sequence is CASTRTLNSPLHF. CDR3 bases: TGTGCCAGCACCAGAACCCTTAATTCACCCCTCCACTTT.

As to this clonotype: A far larger clone is only one base removed, so a read error is likely. Here the CDR3 DNA reads TGTGCCAGCAGTTCCCCGCACAGGGGGCCCGACAATGAGCAGTACTTC. Translating gives CASSSPHRGPDNEQYF. The rearrangement joins TRBV28 to TRBJ2-7; 9 bases are shared with TRBD1. The germline V gene encodes CDR1 MDHEN and CDR2 SYDVKM. Germline trimming cut 4 bases from V and 7 bases from J; bases unmatched to any gene: 14. The CDR3 is made up of 16 amino acids.